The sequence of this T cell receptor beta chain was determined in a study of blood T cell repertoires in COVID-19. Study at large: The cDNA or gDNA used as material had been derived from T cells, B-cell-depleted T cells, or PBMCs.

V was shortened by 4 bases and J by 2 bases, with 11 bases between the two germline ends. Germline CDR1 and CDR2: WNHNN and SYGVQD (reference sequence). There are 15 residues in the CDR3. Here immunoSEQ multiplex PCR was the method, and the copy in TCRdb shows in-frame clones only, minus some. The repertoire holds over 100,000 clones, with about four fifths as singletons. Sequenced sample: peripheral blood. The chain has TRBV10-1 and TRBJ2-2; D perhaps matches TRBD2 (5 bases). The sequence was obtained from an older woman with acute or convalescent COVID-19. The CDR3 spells CASSVGVFNTGELFF. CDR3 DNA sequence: TGCGCCAGCAGTGTGGGAGTTTTCAACACCGGGGAGCTGTTTTTT.